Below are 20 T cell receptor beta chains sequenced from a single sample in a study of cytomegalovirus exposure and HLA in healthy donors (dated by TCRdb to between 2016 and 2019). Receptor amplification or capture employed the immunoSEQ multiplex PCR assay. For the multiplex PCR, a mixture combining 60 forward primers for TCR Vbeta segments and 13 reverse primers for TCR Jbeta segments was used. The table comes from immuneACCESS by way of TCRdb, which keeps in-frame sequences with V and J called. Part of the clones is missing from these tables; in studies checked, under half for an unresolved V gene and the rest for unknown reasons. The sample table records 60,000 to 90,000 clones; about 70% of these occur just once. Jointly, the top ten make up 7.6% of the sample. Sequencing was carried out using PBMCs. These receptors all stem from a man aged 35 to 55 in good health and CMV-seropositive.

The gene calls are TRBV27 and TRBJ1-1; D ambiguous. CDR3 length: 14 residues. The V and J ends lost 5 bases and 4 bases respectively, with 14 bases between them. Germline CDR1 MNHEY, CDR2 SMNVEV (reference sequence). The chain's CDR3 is CASSPLGVGTEAFF. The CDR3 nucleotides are TGTGCCAGCAGTCCTCTGGGCGTCGGCACTGAAGCTTTCTTT.

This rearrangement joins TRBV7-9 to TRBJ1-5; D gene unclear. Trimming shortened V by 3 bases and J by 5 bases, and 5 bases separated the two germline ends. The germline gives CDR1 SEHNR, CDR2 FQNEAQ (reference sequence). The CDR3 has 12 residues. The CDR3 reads CASSLGYQPQHF. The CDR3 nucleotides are TGTGCCAGCAGCTTGGGCTATCAGCCCCAGCATTTT. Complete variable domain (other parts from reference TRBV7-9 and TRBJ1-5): DTGVSQNPRHKITKRGQNVTFRCDPISEHNRLYWYRQTLGQGPEFLTYFQNEAQLEKSRLLSDRFSAERPKGSFSTLEIQRTEQGDSAMYLCASSLGYQPQHFGDGTRLSIL.

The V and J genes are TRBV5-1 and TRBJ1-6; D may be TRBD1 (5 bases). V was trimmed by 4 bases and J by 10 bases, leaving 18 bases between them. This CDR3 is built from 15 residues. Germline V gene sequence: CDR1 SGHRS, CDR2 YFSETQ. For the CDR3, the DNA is TGCGCCAGCAGCCAAGGGGTCCTGGGGGGATCACCCCTCCACTTT. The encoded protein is CASSQGVLGGSPLHF. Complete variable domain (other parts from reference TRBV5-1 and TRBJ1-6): KAGVTQTPRYLIKTRGQQVTLSCSPISGHRSVSWYQQTPGQGLQFLFEYFSETQRNKGNFPGRFSGRQFSNSRSEMNVSTLELGDSALYLCASSQGVLGGSPLHFGNGTRLTVT.

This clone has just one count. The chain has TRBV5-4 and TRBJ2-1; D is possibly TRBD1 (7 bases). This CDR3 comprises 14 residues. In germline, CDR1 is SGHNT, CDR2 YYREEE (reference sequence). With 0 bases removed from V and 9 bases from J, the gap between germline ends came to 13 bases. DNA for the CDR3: TGTGCCAGCAGCTTGGCCCAGGGGGGAGCTGAGCAGTTCTTC. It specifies CASSLAQGGAEQFF.

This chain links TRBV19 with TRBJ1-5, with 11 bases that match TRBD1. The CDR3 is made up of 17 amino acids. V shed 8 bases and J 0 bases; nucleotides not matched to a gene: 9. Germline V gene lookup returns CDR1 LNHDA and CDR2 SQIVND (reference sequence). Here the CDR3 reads CASQTRTGGDSNQPQHF. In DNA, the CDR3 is TGTGCCAGTCAAACACGGACAGGGGGCGATAGCAATCAGCCCCAGCATTTT.

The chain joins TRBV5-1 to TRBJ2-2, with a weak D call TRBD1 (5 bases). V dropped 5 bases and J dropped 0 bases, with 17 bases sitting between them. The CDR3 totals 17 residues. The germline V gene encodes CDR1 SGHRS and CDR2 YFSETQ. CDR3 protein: CASSPRVGRANTGELFF. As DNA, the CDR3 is TGCGCCAGCAGTCCCCGCGTGGGGCGAGCGAACACCGGGGAGCTGTTTTTT.

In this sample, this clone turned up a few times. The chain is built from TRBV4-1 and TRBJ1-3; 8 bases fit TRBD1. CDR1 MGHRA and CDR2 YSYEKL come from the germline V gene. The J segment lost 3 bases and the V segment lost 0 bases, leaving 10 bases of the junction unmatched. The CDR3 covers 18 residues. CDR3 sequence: CASSQESWQGALGNTIYF. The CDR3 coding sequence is TGCGCCAGCAGCCAAGAAAGTTGGCAGGGGGCGCTTGGAAACACCATATATTTT.

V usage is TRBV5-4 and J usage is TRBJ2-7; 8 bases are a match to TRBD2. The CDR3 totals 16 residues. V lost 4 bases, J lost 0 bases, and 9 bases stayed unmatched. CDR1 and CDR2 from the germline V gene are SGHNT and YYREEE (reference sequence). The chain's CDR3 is CASSRGGRGSSYEQYF. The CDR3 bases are TGTGCCAGCAGCCGGGGGGGGCGGGGGAGCTCCTACGAGCAGTACTTC.

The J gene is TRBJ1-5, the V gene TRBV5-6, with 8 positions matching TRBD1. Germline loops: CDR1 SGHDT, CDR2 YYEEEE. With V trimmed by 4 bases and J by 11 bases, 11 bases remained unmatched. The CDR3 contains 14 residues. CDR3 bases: TGTGCCAGCAGCCCGGGACAGGTTGAAGGGGCCCAGCATTTT. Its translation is CASSPGQVEGAQHF.

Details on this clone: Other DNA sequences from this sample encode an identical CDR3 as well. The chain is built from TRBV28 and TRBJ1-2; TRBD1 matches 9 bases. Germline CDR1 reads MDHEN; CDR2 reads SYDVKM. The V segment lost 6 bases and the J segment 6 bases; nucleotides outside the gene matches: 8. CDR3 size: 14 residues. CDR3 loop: CASSRGQGRDGYTF. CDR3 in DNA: TGTGCCAGCAGCCGGGGACAGGGTCGAGATGGCTACACCTTC.

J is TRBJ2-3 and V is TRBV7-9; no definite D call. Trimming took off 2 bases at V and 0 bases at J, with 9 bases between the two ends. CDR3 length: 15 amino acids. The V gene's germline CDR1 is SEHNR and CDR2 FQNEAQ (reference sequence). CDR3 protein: CASSLTQASTDTQYF. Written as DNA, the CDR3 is TGTGCCAGCAGCTTAACGCAGGCCAGCACAGATACGCAGTATTTT.

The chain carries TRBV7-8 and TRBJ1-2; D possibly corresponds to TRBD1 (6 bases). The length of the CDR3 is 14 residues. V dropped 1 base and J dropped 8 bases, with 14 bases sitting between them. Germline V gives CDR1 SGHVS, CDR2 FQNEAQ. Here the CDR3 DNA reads TGTGCCAGCAGCTTAGAGGGCAGGGGAAGAGGCTACACCTTC. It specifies CASSLEGRGRGYTF.

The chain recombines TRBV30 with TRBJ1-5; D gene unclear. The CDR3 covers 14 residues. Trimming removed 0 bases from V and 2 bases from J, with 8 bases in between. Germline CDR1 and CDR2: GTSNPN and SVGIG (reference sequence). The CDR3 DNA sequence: TGTGCCTGGAGTGTACTGGAGGGCAATCAGCCCCAGCATTTT. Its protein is CAWSVLEGNQPQHF.

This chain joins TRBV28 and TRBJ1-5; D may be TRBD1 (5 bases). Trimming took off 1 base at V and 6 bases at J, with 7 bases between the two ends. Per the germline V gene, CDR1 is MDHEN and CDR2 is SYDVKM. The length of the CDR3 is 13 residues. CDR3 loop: CASSLYGGQPQHF. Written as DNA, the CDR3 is TGTGCCAGCAGTTTATACGGGGGTCAGCCCCAGCATTTT.

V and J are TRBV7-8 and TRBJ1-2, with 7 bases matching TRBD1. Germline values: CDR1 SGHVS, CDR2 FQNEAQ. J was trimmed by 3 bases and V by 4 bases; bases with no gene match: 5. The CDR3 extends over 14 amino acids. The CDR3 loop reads CASSSTGVYYGYTF. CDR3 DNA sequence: TGTGCCAGCAGCTCCACAGGGGTTTACTATGGCTACACCTTC.

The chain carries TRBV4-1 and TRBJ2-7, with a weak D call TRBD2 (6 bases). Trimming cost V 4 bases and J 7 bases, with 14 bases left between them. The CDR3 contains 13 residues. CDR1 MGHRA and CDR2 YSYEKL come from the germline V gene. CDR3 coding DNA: TGCGCCAGCAGCCGCTGGCGGGGAGAGGAGCAGTACTTC. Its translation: CASSRWRGEEQYF.

CDR3 protein: CASPPGSGGNTIYF. CDR3 sequence (DNA): TGTGCCAGCCCACCAGGCAGTGGTGGAAACACCATATATTTT. The chain links TRBV6-4 to TRBJ1-3; D not certain. Germline CDR1 and CDR2: MRHNA and SNTAGT. V lost 8 bases and J lost 3, with 14 bases in between. The CDR3 spans 14 residues.

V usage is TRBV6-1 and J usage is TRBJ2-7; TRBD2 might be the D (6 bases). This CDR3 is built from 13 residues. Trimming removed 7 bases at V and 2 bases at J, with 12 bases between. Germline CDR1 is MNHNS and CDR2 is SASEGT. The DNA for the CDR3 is TGTGCCAGCACCCGGGAGCCTACCTACGAGCAGTACTTC. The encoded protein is CASTREPTYEQYF.

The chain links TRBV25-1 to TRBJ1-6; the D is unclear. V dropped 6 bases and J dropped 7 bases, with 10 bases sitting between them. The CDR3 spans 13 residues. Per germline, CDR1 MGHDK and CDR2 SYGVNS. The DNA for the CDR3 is TGTGCCAGCAGATTAGGAGAGAATTCACCCCTCCACTTT. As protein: CASRLGENSPLHF.

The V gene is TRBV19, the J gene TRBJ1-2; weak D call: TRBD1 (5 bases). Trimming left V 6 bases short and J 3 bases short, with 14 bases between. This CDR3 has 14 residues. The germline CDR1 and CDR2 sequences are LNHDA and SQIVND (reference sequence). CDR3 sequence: CASRPSARDYGYTF. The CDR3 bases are TGTGCCAGTAGACCCTCGGCCAGGGACTATGGCTACACCTTC.